This TCR beta chain was found in a study of tumor-infiltrating lymphocytes in primary liver carcinoma (dated by TCRdb to between 2016 and 2019). For the study in its entirety: Of the five patients (three men and two women, aged 30 to 69 years), four had hepatocellular carcinoma and one had combined HCC and intrahepatic cholangiocarcinoma. TCRbeta repertoire sequencing covered about 35 specimens from 5 patients: roughly 25 tumor regions, 5 adjacent noncancerous liver tissues and 5 peripheral blood samples. To link TCRbeta repertoire diversity with the local molecular phenotype, the 25 or so tumor region samples were profiled using Agilent mRNA microarrays. The five patients had tumors of stage T1-T3 N0M0, with maximum diameters ranging from roughly 4.2 to 10 cm. The study combined TCRbeta repertoire sequencing, expression microarrays and whole-exome sequencing across five regions of each liver tumor, with adjacent normal tissue and blood. Technical replicate repertoires showed high reproducibility, with mean shared-clone rates approximately 0.9 and correlation coefficients above 0.95. Each sample produced roughly 3.5 to 7.5 million productive TCRbeta reads, and read depth showed no significant difference between tissue types.

Using a constant-region primer and ProtoScript II reverse transcriptase, TCRbeta-specific cDNA was reverse-transcribed from 400 to 550 ng total RNA. Construction of the TCRbeta libraries relied on three nested rounds of multiplex PCR, following a slightly modified ARM-PCR procedure. Each of the first two PCR rounds ran for around 10 cycles using multiplex TRBV1-TRBV30 forward primers together with a Cbeta reverse primer. Sample barcodes and Illumina adapters were added in a final 25-cycle PCR using Deep VentR polymerase. Before sequencing, amplicons between 200 and 500 bp were purified from gel using a QIAquick gel extraction kit. An Illumina HiSeq 2500 was used to sequence the TCRbeta amplicons, generating 250-bp paired-end reads. Per the source publication's procedure: Quality trimming of reads was performed with Trimmomatic v0.33, and paired reads were merged with FLASH v1.2.11 so that full CDR3 sequences could be recovered. V, D and J germline segments were assigned to the rearranged TCRbeta sequences by MiGEC v1.2.1b. Clonotype statistics, along with Shannon-Wiener diversity indices, were calculated using VDJtools v1.0.0. To cut down on sampling bias, every analysis after diversity analysis relied on just the 250 most abundant clonotypes from each sample. TCRdb reprocessed the public reads (quality trimming at Q25 with fastp, clone calling with MiXCR) and kept in-frame beta chains. Each entry is one CDR3 protein sequence, shown with its most common DNA and genes. TCRdb's processing, not the study's, gives the V and J calls here. The sample records about 50,000 distinct CDR3 sequences, around 77% of which are singletons. The ten largest clones capture less than 25% of the sample.

The CDR3 has 15 amino acids, counting the end cysteine and phenylalanine. The sequence is cut down to CDR3 DNA, 45 bases in frame from base 1. CDR1 and CDR2 (SGHDN, FVKESK) derive from the germline V gene. Total RNA and DNA were co-extracted without cell sorting from around 20-30 mg of bulk tissue using the AllPrep DNA/RNA mini kit. Between late 2015 and early 2016, roughly five patients in China with histopathologically diagnosed primary liver carcinoma had their tumors surgically resected. Chronic HBV infection was present in the patients, and the patients were treatment-naive at sampling. Each tumor was sampled at five spatially separated regions: the superior, inferior, left-lateral and right-lateral poles and the tumor centre. Histology showed that every tumor sample contained more than 80% viable tumor cells. Pieces of fresh tumor and adjacent tissue were cut in half, with one half kept in RNAlater at -80 degrees C and the other half sent for histology.

Summary of the overall study and its limitations: Only a few patients were included in the study, and the authors note that the findings should be validated in a larger study. Because sequencing covered only the TCR beta chain and unpaired alpha chains were not captured, true repertoire diversity is likely underestimated. Only about 8-24% of top clones were present in all five regions of a tumor, suggesting spatial heterogeneity of tumor-infiltrating T cells. Consistent with antigen-driven expansion, pairs of tumor regions showed higher repertoire overlap (mean about 36%) than either tumor-adjacent pairs (approximately 17%) or tumor-blood pairs (about 15%). Compared with blood, tumors had a significantly larger share of the repertoire taken up by the top 250 clones (p = 0.039). Since the samples were bulk and unsorted, there was no way to compare CD4+ and CD8+ T cell repertoires.

As concerns this clonotype: It has no known antigen specificity. Mismatch with germline at one junction end may stem from a read error.

The specimen sequenced was liver tumor tissue from sampling region 5. Explained via the paper, the cell subset or site label denotes: tumor region T5, tumor centre. The receptor was derived from a man aged 40-55 years with primary liver carcinoma and hepatitis B virus infection. The receptor chain draws on TRBV14 and TRBJ2-2, with no confidently assigned D gene. The CDR3 amino acid sequence is: CVSSQDRLNIGELFF. In nucleotide form, the sequence is TGTGTCAGCAGCCAAGATCGGCTGAACATCGGGGAGCTGTTTTTT.